Below are 27 T cell receptor beta chains sequenced from a single sample in a study of CD8 T cells in Susac syndrome. It was with random hexamers that roughly 0.5 to 1 ug RNA was reverse transcribed. TCRdb re-called the immunoSEQ multiplex PCR reads through MiXCR, storing one row per CDR3 protein. The repertoire holds some 200,000 distinct CDR3 sequences, around 90% seen once, with approximately 0.09% in the top ten. Sequencing was done on a sample of CD4+ T cells from PBMCs. These receptors all come from a human donor with Susac syndrome.

V gene TRBV7-3 combines with J gene TRBJ2-1, with TRBD2 matching over 14 bases. Germline CDR1 reads SGHTA; CDR2 reads FQGTGA. V shed 0 bases and J 7 bases; nucleotides not matched to a gene: 2. The CDR3 has 16 amino acids. The CDR3 sequence: CASSLTGTSGRNEQFF. The CDR3 bases are TGTGCCAGCAGCTTAACCGGGACTAGCGGGAGAAATGAGCAGTTCTTC.

The chain is built from TRBV6-5 and TRBJ1-2, with 10 bases lining up with TRBD1. The length of the CDR3 is 14 residues. Per the germline V gene, CDR1 is MNHEY and CDR2 is SVGAGI. Losses at the gene ends were 3 bases for V and 7 bases for J; bases not matched to a gene: 5. CDR3 DNA: TGTGCCAGCAGTTATAGGGACAGGGGACGTGGCTACACCTTC. Its translation is CASSYRDRGRGYTF.

The chain joins TRBV4-1 to TRBJ1-2; 9 positions agree with TRBD1. The ends lost 4 bases at V and 6 bases at J; junction bases unmatched: 9. The CDR3 contains 15 residues. Germline loops: CDR1 MGHRA, CDR2 YSYEKL. CDR3 amino acids: CASSPRDRVTHGYTF. In DNA form, the CDR3 reads TGCGCCAGCAGCCCCCGGGACAGGGTTACCCATGGCTACACCTTC.

This clonotype was detected only once. The rearrangement uses TRBV4-1 and TRBJ1-6; D is possibly TRBD1 (5 bases). Per the germline V gene, CDR1 is MGHRA and CDR2 is YSYEKL. V lost 0 bases, J lost 8 bases, and 11 bases lay in between. The CDR3 covers 15 residues. The CDR3 sequence is CASSQESGSYSPLHF. In DNA, the CDR3 is TGCGCCAGCAGCCAAGAGTCAGGGTCGTATTCACCCCTCCACTTT.

The chain couples TRBV6-2 or TRBV6-3 to TRBJ2-3; 9 bases are shared with TRBD1. Germline V gene sequence: CDR1 MNHEY, CDR2 SVGEGT. With V trimmed by 4 bases and J by 2 bases, 10 bases remained unmatched. The CDR3 loop spans 17 amino acids. The CDR3 here is CASSWNSGQGYTDTQYF. CDR3 sequence (DNA): TGTGCCAGCAGTTGGAATTCGGGACAGGGTTACACAGATACGCAGTATTTT.

This clonotype was recorded only once. The chain carries TRBV19 and TRBJ2-2, with a weak D call TRBD2 (6 bases). CDR1 is LNHDA, CDR2 SQIVND, per germline (reference sequence). The CDR3 runs to 16 residues. V shed 7 bases and J shed 4 bases, with 19 bases lying between them. The CDR3 region is CASTPLGGAVTGELFF. The CDR3 DNA follows: TGTGCCAGTACCCCCCTTGGAGGGGCGGTCACCGGGGAGCTGTTTTTT. Using reference TRBV19 and TRBJ2-2 for the parts outside the CDR3, the full variable domain is DGGITQSPKYLFRKEGQNVTLSCEQNLNHDAMYWYRQDPGQGLRLIYYSQIVNDFQKGDIAEGYSVSREKKESFPLTVTSAQKNPTAFYLCASTPLGGAVTGELFFGEGSRLTVL.

The gene calls are TRBV2 and TRBJ2-4; no clear D gene. This CDR3 is built from 13 residues. V was cut by 6 bases and J by 6 bases, with 12 bases left in between. Germline lookup yields CDR1 SNHLY and CDR2 FYNNEI. The chain's CDR3 is CASRGLRVNIQYF. CDR3 nucleotide sequence: TGTGCCAGCAGGGGCCTACGGGTAAACATTCAGTACTTC.

The gene calls are TRBV30 and TRBJ2-5; D is uncertain. Germline lookup yields CDR1 GTSNPN and CDR2 SVGIG (reference sequence). The CDR3 consists of 15 residues. V was shortened by 8 bases and J by 4 bases, with 23 bases between the two germline ends. The CDR3 sequence: CALLKVRVAGETQYF. The CDR3, as DNA: TGTGCCCTACTGAAAGTAAGAGTAGCCGGAGAGACCCAGTACTTC. The variable domain in full, with the rest retrieved from reference TRBV30 and TRBJ2-5, is SQTIHQWPATLVQPVGSPLSLECTVEGTSNPNLYWYRQAAGRGLQLLFYSVGIGQISSEVPQNLSASRPQDRQFILSSKKLLLSDSGFYLCALLKVRVAGETQYFGPGTRLLVL.

The chain has TRBV9 and TRBJ2-1, with 11 positions matching TRBD1. The junction had 2 bases not matched to a gene; V was cut back by 2 bases and J by 4 bases. The CDR3 runs 15 residues. Germline lookup yields CDR1 SGDLS and CDR2 YYNGEE. The CDR3 nucleotides are TGTGCCAGCAGCGTGGACAGGGGGCCGTACAATGAGCAGTTCTTC. This sequence encodes CASSVDRGPYNEQFF.

The rearrangement uses TRBV20-1 and TRBJ2-5, with a tentative D call TRBD2 (6 bases). The CDR3 consists of 11 residues. Per the germline V gene, CDR1 is DFQATT and CDR2 is SNEGSKA (reference sequence). Trimming took 0 bases from V and 13 from J, leaving 12 bases between them. The CDR3, as DNA: TGCAGTGCTAGAGATTTTTCAGCGGGGTACTTC. Translation: CSARDFSAGYF.

This chain uses TRBV3-1 with TRBJ1-6, with D possibly TRBD1 on 5 matching bases. V was trimmed by 7 bases and J by 5 bases, leaving 12 bases between them. The CDR3 is made up of 14 amino acids. CDR1 is LGHDT, CDR2 YNNKEL, per germline (reference sequence). CDR3 coding DNA: TGTGCCAGCACAAAGGAGGGGCATAATTCACCCCTCCACTTT. This codes for CASTKEGHNSPLHF.

The chain is built from TRBV12-3 or TRBV12-4 and TRBJ2-3; the D is unclear. The CDR3 runs 12 residues. The ends were cut back, 3 bases at V and 4 bases at J, with 5 bases in the middle. For the CDR3, the DNA is TGTGCCAGCAGTTTGGACCCAGATACGCAGTATTTT. It is translated as CASSLDPDTQYF.

The chain uses TRBV12-3 or TRBV12-4 and TRBJ1-1; D is unclear. The CDR3 spans 14 residues. The ends were cut back, 5 bases at V and 4 bases at J, with 14 bases in the middle. CDR3 DNA: TGTGCCAGCAGTCCCCGGGAGGGAGGCACTGAAGCTTTCTTT. Amino acids: CASSPREGGTEAFF.

In this sample, this clonotype turned up once. The CDR3 is CASSLQGAHGRDTQYF. CDR3 DNA: TGTGCCAGCTCACTACAGGGGGCGCACGGTCGGGATACGCAGTATTTT. V gene TRBV18 combines with J gene TRBJ2-3; 9 nucleotides align to TRBD1. The junction had 11 bases not matched to a gene; V was cut back by 4 bases and J by 6 bases. The germline gives CDR1 KGHSH, CDR2 LQKENI. This CDR3 comprises 16 residues.

V gene TRBV2 combines with J gene TRBJ2-7, with D possibly matching TRBD2 (5 bases). V was trimmed by 6 bases and J by 7 bases, leaving 10 bases between them. Germline V gives CDR1 SNHLY, CDR2 FYNNEI. The CDR3 contains 11 residues. CDR3 in DNA: TGTGCCAGCAGAACCCTAGCAGAGCAGTACTTC. As protein: CASRTLAEQYF. The variable domain in full, completed from reference TRBV2 and TRBJ2-7, reads EPEVTQTPSHQVTQMGQEVILRCVPISNHLYFYWYRQILGQKVEFLVSFYNNEISEKSEIFDDQFSVERPDGSNFTLKIRSTKLEDSAMYFCASRTLAEQYFGPGTRLTVT.

This clonotype was recorded only once. The chain joins TRBV28 to TRBJ1-2; 7 bases agree with TRBD1. Germline V gene lookup returns CDR1 MDHEN and CDR2 SYDVKM. With V trimmed by 6 bases and J by 2 bases, 9 bases remained unmatched. The length of the CDR3 is 15 residues. CDR3 bases: TGTGCCAGCAGACTACAGGGGAATCACAACTATGGCTACACCTTC. Its protein product is CASRLQGNHNYGYTF.

The gene calls are TRBV28 and TRBJ2-7; TRBD1 or TRBD2 may be the D gene (5 bases each). The CDR3 runs 13 residues. Germline V gene data show CDR1 as MDHEN and CDR2 as SYDVKM. Trimming shortened V by 4 bases and J by 6 bases, and 13 bases separated the two germline ends. The DNA for the CDR3 is TGTGCCAGCAGTTCGTCGGGGCGCGCCGAGCAGTACTTC. The encoded protein is CASSSSGRAEQYF.

The gene calls are TRBV12-3 or TRBV12-4 and TRBJ1-1, with TRBD1 matching 7 bases. The CDR3 extends over 15 amino acids. V lost 4 bases, J lost 5 bases, and 10 bases stayed unmatched. The CDR3 sequence is CASSSGKQGNTEAFF. In DNA, the CDR3 is TGTGCCAGCAGTTCCGGGAAACAGGGGAATACTGAAGCTTTCTTT.

The CDR3 bases are TGTGCCAGCAGCAAATTCTTCAGCAATCAGCCCCAGCATTTT. Its translation is CASSKFFSNQPQHF. The rearrangement uses TRBV21-1 and TRBJ1-5. TRBV21-1 counts as a pseudogene. This CDR3 has 14 residues.

The chain links TRBV2 to TRBJ1-1, with D perhaps TRBD1 (5 bases). Germline CDR1 and CDR2: SNHLY and FYNNEI. There are 13 residues in the CDR3. V was trimmed by 7 bases and J by 0 bases, leaving 9 bases between them. The CDR3: CASTGTLNTEAFF. The CDR3 nucleotides are TGTGCCAGCACAGGGACCTTGAACACTGAAGCTTTCTTT. The full variable domain, completed using reference TRBV2 and TRBJ1-1, is EPEVTQTPSHQVTQMGQEVILRCVPISNHLYFYWYRQILGQKVEFLVSFYNNEISEKSEIFDDQFSVERPDGSNFTLKIRSTKLEDSAMYFCASTGTLNTEAFFGQGTRLTVV.

V gene TRBV10-3 combines with J gene TRBJ1-2; no definite D call. The CDR3 is 16 amino acids. V was pared by 8 bases and J by 0 bases, with 19 bases between. CDR1 and CDR2 from the germline V gene are ENHRY and SYGVKD. The CDR3 coding sequence is TGTGCCATCGTAGGCGACCCGAGGGTTCCTAACTATGGCTACACCTTC. Amino acid sequence: CAIVGDPRVPNYGYTF.

J is TRBJ1-1 and V is TRBV19; no clear D gene. V lost 3 bases and J 2 bases, leaving 10 bases between the germline ends. CDR3 length equals 14 residues. The V gene's germline CDR1 is LNHDA and CDR2 SQIVND (reference sequence). The CDR3 is CASSIGLINTEAFF. CDR3 in DNA: TGTGCCAGTAGTATTGGTCTGATAAACACTGAAGCTTTCTTT.

CDR3 sequence (DNA): TGTGCCAGCAGCGTAGCTACTCGGGGGGGCGTATTTAGCACAGATACGCAGTATTTT. Translated: CASSVATRGGVFSTDTQYF. The chain employs TRBV9 and TRBJ2-3, with 8 nucleotides matching TRBD2. Per germline, CDR1 SGDLS and CDR2 YYNGEE. Losses at the gene ends were 0 bases for V and 0 bases for J; bases not matched to a gene: 12. CDR3 length equals 19 residues.

This chain links TRBV7-8 with TRBJ2-1, with D maybe TRBD1 (6 bases). The V gene lost 5 bases and the J gene lost 5 bases, with 19 bases spanning the gap. Germline V gene data show CDR1 as SGHVS and CDR2 as FQNEAQ. This CDR3 comprises 16 residues. The CDR3 loop is CASSPDRLRADNEQFF. For the CDR3, the DNA is TGTGCCAGCAGCCCGGACAGACTACGGGCGGACAATGAGCAGTTCTTC. The variable domain in full, with the rest retrieved from reference TRBV7-8 and TRBJ2-1, is GAGVSQSPRYKVAKRGQDVALRCDPISGHVSLFWYQQALGQGPEFLTYFQNEAQLDKSGLPSDRFFAERPEGSVSTLKIQRTQQEDSAVYLCASSPDRLRADNEQFFGPGTRLTVL.

The chain carries TRBV7-9 and TRBJ1-1; D not certain. CDR1 and CDR2 (germline): SEHNR, FQNEAQ (reference sequence). The CDR3 runs to 17 residues. The V gene lost 1 base and the J gene lost 2 bases, with 17 bases spanning the gap. CDR3 bases: TGTGCCAGCAGCTTAGATGTGCGAAGGGTTCGAAACACTGAAGCTTTCTTT. Its protein is CASSLDVRRVRNTEAFF.

CDR3 in DNA: TGTGCCAGCAGTCCTGGGAGGTGGAGTAGCGGGAAATACAATGAGCAGTTCTTC. Amino acid sequence: CASSPGRWSSGKYNEQFF. This chain uses TRBV28 with TRBJ2-1; 8 nucleotides line up with TRBD2. Unmatched junction bases numbered 16, after V lost 5 bases and J lost 4 bases. Germline V lookup: CDR1 MDHEN, CDR2 SYDVKM. The CDR3 contains 18 residues.

This chain links TRBV6-5 with TRBJ2-1, with TRBD2 as a possible D gene (7 bases). Germline assignment: CDR1 MNHEY and CDR2 SVGAGI. The CDR3 is 15 amino acids. Trimming took off 2 bases at V and 7 bases at J, with 15 bases between the two ends. CDR3 residues: CASSYEGGGGNEQFF. In DNA form, the CDR3 reads TGTGCCAGCAGTTACGAGGGGGGGGGCGGGAATGAGCAGTTCTTC.